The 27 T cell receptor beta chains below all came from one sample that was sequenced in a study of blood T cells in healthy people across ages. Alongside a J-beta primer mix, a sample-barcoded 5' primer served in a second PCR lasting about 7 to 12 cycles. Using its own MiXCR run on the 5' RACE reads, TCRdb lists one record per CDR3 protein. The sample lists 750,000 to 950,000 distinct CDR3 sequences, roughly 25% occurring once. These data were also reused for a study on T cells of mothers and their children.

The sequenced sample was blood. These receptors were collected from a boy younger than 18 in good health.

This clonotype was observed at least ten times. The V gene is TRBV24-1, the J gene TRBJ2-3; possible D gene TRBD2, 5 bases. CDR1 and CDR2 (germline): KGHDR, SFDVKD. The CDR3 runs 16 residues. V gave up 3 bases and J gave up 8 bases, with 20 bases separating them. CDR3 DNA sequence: TGTGCCACCAGTGATGCTGACGGGGTGGTTAGGGCTACGCAGTATTTT. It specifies CATSDADGVVRATQYF.

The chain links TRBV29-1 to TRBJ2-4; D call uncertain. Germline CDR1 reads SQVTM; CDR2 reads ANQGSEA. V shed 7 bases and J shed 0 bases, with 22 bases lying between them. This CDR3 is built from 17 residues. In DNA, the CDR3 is TGCAGCGCTGATTTCCGGGCCTCGAGAGTAGCCAAAAACATTCAGTACTTC. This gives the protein CSADFRASRVAKNIQYF.

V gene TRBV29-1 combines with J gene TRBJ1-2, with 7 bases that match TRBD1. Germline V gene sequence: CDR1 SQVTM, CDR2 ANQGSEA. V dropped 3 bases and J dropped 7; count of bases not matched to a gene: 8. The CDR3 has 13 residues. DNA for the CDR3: TGCAGCGTTGATCCCGACAGGGTCGCTGGCTACACCTTC. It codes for CSVDPDRVAGYTF.

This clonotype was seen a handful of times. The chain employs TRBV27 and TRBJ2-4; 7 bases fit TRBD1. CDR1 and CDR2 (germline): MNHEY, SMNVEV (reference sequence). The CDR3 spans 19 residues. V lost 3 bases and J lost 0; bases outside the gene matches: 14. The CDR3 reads CASSFGTALESLAKNIQYF. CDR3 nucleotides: TGTGCCAGCAGTTTCGGGACAGCTTTAGAATCCCTAGCCAAAAACATTCAGTACTTC.

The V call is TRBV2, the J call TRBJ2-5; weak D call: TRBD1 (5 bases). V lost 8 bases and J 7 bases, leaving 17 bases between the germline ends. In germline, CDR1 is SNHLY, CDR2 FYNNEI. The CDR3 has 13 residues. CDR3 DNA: TGTGCCAGCCTTCGGCCAGGGATTGGGACCCAGTACTTC. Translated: CASLRPGIGTQYF.

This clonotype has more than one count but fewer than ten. This CDR3 is CASSSQTSGGLETQYF. CDR3 bases: TGTGCCAGCAGTTCACAGACTAGCGGGGGGCTAGAGACCCAGTACTTC. The chain employs TRBV6-6 and TRBJ2-5, with 13 bases that match TRBD2. The CDR3 extends over 16 amino acids. Germline CDR1 and CDR2: MNHNY and SVGAGI (reference sequence). Trimming removed 4 bases from V and 4 bases from J; junction bases left unmatched: 6.

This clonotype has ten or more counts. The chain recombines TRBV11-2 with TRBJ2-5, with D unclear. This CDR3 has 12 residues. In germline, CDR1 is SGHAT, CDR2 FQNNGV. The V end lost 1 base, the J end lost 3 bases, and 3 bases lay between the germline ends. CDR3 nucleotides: TGTGCCAGCAGCTTAGTTGAAGAGACCCAGTACTTC. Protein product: CASSLVEETQYF.

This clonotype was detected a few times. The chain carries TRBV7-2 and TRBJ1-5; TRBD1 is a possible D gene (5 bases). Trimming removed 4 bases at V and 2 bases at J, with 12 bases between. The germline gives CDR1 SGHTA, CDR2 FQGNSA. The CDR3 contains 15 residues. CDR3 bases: TGTGCCAGCAGCTCCCAGGCACAGGGCAATCAGCCCCAGCATTTT. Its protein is CASSSQAQGNQPQHF.

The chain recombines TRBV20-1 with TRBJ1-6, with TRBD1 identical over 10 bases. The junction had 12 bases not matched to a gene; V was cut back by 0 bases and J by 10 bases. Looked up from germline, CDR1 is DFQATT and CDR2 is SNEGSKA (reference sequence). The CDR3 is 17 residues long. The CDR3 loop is CSARDGRQGAERSPLHF. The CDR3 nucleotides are TGCAGTGCTAGAGATGGGAGACAGGGGGCGGAGAGATCACCCCTCCACTTT.

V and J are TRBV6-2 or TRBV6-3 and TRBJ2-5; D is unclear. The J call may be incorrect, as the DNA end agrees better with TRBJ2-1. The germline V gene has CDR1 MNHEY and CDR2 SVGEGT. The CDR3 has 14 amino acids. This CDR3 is CASTRAFAGNEQFF. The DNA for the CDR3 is TGTGCCAGCACTCGGGCATTTGCCGGCAATGAGCAGTTCTTC.

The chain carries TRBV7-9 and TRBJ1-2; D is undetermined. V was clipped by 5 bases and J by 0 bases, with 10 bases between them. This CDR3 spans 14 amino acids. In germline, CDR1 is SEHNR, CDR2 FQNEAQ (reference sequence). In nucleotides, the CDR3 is TGTGCCAGCAGCCCCTTACAAACTAACTATGGCTACACCTTC. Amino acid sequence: CASSPLQTNYGYTF.

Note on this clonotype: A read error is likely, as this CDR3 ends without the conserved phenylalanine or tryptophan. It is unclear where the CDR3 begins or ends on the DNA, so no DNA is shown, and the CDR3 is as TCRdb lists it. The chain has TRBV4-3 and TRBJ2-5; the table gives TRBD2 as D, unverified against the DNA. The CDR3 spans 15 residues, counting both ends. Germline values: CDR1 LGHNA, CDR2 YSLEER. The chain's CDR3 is CASSQDWRGGGAIFL.

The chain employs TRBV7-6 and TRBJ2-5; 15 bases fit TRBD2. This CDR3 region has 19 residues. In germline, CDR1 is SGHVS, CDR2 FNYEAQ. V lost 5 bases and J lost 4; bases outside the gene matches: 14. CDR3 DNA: TGTGCCAGCAGCCCACGGACTAGCGGGGGGGCCGGGTTGCGAGAGACCCAGTACTTC. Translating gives CASSPRTSGGAGLRETQYF. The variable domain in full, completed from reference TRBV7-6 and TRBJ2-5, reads GAGVSQSPRYKVTKRGQDVALRCDPISGHVSLYWYRQALGQGPEFLTYFNYEAQQDKSGLPNDRFSAERPEGSISTLTIQRTEQRDSAMYRCASSPRTSGGAGLRETQYFGPGTRLLVL.

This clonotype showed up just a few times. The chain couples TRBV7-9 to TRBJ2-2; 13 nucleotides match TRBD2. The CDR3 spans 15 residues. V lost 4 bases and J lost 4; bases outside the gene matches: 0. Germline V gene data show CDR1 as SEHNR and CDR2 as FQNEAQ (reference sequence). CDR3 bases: TGTGCCAGCAGCTGGACTAGCGGGAGCACCGGGGAGCTGTTTTTT. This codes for CASSWTSGSTGELFF.

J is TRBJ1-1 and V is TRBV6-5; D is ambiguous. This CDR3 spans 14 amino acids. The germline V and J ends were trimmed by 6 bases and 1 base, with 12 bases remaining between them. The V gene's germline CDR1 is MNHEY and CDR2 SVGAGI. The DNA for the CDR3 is TGTGCCAGCAGCCCTAATGAGGGGAACACTGAAGCTTTCTTT. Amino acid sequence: CASSPNEGNTEAFF.

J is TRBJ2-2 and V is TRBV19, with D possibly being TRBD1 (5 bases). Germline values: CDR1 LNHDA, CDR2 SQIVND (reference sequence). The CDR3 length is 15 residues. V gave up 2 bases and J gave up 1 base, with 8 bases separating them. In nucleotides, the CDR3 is TGTGCCAGTAGTATATCGACAGAGAACACCGGGGAGCTGTTTTTT. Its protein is CASSISTENTGELFF.

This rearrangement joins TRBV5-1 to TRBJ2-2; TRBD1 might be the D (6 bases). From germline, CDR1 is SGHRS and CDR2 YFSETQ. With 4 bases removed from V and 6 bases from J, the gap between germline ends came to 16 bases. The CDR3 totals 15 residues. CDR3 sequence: CASSKVSGVPGELFF. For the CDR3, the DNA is TGCGCCAGCAGCAAAGTCTCAGGGGTGCCCGGGGAGCTGTTTTTT.

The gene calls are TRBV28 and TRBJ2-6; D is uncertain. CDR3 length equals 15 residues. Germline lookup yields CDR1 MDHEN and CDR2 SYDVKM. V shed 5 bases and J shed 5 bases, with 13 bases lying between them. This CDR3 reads CASSVDLPWANVLTF. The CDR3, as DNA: TGTGCCAGCAGTGTGGACCTCCCCTGGGCCAACGTCCTGACTTTC.

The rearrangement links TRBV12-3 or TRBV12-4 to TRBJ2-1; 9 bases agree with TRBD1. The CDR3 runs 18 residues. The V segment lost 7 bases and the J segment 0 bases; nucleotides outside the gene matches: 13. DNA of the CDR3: TGTGCCAGCACCCCGGACAGGGGCGAGTGGGGCTCCTACAATGAGCAGTTCTTC. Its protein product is CASTPDRGEWGSYNEQFF.

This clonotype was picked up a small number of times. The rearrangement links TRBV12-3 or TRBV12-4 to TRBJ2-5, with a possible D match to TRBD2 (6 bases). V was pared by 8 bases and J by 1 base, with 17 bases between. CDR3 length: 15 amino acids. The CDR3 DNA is TGTGCCAGCCAGACTTCCTGGGGACTCCAAGAGACCCAGTACTTC. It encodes CASQTSWGLQETQYF.

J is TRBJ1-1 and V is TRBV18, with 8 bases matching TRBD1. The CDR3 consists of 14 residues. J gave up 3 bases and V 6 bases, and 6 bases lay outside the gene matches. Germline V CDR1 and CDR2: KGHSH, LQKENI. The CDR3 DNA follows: TGTGCCAGCTCCGCAGGGGGCACGGACACTGAAGCTTTCTTT. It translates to CASSAGGTDTEAFF.

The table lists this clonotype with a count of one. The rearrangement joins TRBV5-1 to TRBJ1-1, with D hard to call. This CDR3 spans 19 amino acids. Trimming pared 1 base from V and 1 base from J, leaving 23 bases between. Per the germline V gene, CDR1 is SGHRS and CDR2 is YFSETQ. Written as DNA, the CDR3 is TGCGCCAGCAGCTTGAGAGTGACTCGAAATAAGTGGCAGAACACTGAAGCTTTCTTT. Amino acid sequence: CASSLRVTRNKWQNTEAFF.

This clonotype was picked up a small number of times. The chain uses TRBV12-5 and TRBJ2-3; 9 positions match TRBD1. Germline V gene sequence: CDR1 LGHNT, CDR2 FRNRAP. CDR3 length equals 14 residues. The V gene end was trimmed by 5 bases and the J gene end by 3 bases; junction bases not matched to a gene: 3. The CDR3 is CASGLTGGTDTQYF. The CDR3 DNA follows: TGTGCTAGTGGTCTGACAGGGGGAACAGATACGCAGTATTTT.

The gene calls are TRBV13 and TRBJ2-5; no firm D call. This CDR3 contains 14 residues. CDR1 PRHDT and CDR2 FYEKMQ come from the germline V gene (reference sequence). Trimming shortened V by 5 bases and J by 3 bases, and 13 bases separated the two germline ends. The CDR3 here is CASSTRAAKETQYF. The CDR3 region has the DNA TGTGCCAGCAGCACCCGGGCCGCAAAAGAGACCCAGTACTTC.

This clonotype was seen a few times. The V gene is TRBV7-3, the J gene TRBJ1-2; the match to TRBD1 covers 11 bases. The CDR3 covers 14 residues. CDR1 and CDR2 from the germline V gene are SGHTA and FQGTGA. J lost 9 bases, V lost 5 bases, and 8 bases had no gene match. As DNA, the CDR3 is TGTGCCAGCAGCGCATCCGGGACAGGGGGAAGCTACACCTTC. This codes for CASSASGTGGSYTF.

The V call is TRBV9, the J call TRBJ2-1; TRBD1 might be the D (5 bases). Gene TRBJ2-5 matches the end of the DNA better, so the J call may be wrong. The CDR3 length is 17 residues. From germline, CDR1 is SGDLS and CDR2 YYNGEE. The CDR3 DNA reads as TGTGCCAGCAGCCCGAATTGGGGCAGGAGTCATCCAGAGACCCAGTACTTC. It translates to CASSPNWGRSHPETQYF.

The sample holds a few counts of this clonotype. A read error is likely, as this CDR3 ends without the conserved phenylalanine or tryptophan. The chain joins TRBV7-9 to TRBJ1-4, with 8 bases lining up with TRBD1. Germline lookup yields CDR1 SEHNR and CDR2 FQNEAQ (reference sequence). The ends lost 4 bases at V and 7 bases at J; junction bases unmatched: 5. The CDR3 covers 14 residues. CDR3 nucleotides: TGTGCCAGCAGCTCAGGACAGGGTGGTGAAAAACTGTTTTCT. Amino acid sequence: CASSSGQGGEKLFS.